This T cell receptor (beta chain) was documented in a study of OX40 agonist ivuxolimab in advanced cancers. Study context: The drug used for patients, ivuxolimab, was an agonistic anti-OX40 (CD134) antibody. Averaging roughly 60 years in age, with a range of about 20 to 90, the cohort was 80% to 90% male. Participants could have had prior anti-PD-1, anti-PD-L1 or anti-CTLA-4 therapy, and around 40% had some.

V was clipped by 0 bases and J by 6 bases, with 20 bases between them. The CDR3 has 17 amino acids. The germline V gene has CDR1 MNHEY and CDR2 SMNVEV (reference sequence). The method was immunoSEQ multiplex PCR; TCRdb's version includes in-frame clones alone and lacks a portion of them. The sample includes about 61,000 clones, more than 65% of them seen just once. The sequence was collected from an adult with an advanced solid tumor such as melanoma, head and neck, liver or kidney cancer. The sample here was CD4+ or CD8+ T cells sorted from blood, taken in a trial of the OX40 agonist ivuxolimab. The chain is built from TRBV27 and TRBJ1-2, with TRBD1 as a possible D gene (6 bases). CDR3 sequence reads: CASSLSWGAGGVNGYTF. Here the CDR3 DNA reads TGTGCCAGCAGTTTATCGTGGGGGGCGGGGGGGGTGAATGGCTACACCTTC.